The TCR beta chain described here comes from a study of spatial heterogeneity in lung cancer. About the research overall: Alpha-chain sequences were consistently detected less often than beta-chain sequences. Findings and caveats of the study: In tumors, expanded intratumoral alpha and beta TCR counts tracked mutation counts.

Trimming removed 1 base at V and 4 bases at J, with 7 bases between. The germline CDR1 and CDR2 sequences are MNHEY and SVGAGI. CDR3 length: 13 residues. Via MiXCR, TCRdb re-called the 5' RACE reads, giving one row per CDR3 protein. The table has about 5,100 distinct CDR3 sequences, 7% to 8.5% seen once. This clonotype was seen many times. The antigen is unknown. The time point denotes: sample taken at primary tumor resection. Untreated early-stage non-small cell lung cancer patients, approximately 79 in total, were the donors. The source of this sequence is a male donor with early-stage non-small cell lung cancer. The sequences come from lung tumor tissue, collected at surgery. The V and J genes are TRBV6-5 and TRBJ1-1; the D is unclear. CDR3 DNA: TGTGCCAGCAGTTACTTCCGAGGCACTGAAGCTTTCTTT. Its protein product is CASSYFRGTEAFF.